Listed here is a single T cell receptor beta chain. The antigen remains undetermined. The investigators sampled blood at baseline, at cycle 4 day 1, and at cycle 7 day 1. Germline CDR1 reads LNHDA; CDR2 reads SQIVND (reference sequence). V trimming: 3 bases; J trimming: 4 bases; junction bases outside the gene matches: 8. This CDR3 has 17 amino acids. This record belongs to a study of OX40 agonist ivuxolimab in advanced cancers. Background on the study: Eligibility admitted prior anti-PD-1, anti-PD-L1 or anti-CTLA-4 therapy; 40% had some.

Sequenced by immunoSEQ multiplex PCR; TCRdb stores in-frame clones only, minus some. The table shows tens of thousands of clones, with about 89% occurring only once. The study's findings and limits: The authors also found low normalized T-cell clonal expansion in some nonresponders.

The TCR comes from an adult with an advanced solid tumor such as melanoma, head and neck, liver or kidney cancer. The V and J genes are TRBV19 and TRBJ2-3; 12 nucleotides match TRBD2. Material: CD4+ or CD8+ T cells sorted from blood, obtained in a trial of the OX40 agonist ivuxolimab. The CDR3 sequence is CASSITRTSGTPDTQYF. DNA for the CDR3: TGTGCCAGTAGTATTACGAGGACTAGCGGGACGCCAGATACGCAGTATTTT.